The sequence of this TCR beta chain was determined in a study of T cell clonotyping in hematopoietic cell transplantation (dated by TCRdb to the early 2020s). With regard to the full study: The study collected 120 to 150 blood samples from 35 consecutive transplant recipients and their related donors. Recruitment of patients was conducted between September 2015 and 2017, and follow-up was continued until late 2020 or death. On the study overall, not on this receptor specifically: The sample size was limited, and CD4 and CD8 repertoire contributions could not be separated because cells were not sorted. Recipient TCR diversity fell after transplant, with pathologically expanded clonotypes rising progressively from day 30 to day 180. Broader posttransplant TCR repertoire diversity was predicted by donor and pretransplant recipient Inverse Simpson Index values. Overlap with donor repertoires was found for only a small fraction of recipient repertoires, with over 95% found to appear de novo at the given depth.

This clone has only one observation. This clone's antigen is unknown. Base qualities are missing; no much larger clone stands one base away. CDR1 SGHAT and CDR2 FQNNGV are derived from the germline V gene. There are 16 amino acids in the CDR3, from cysteine to phenylalanine inclusive. Here the CDR3 DNA is all that survives: 48 bases in frame from base 1. V is pared back by 1 base and J by 1 base, with 13 bases lying between the germline termini. The label giving this sample's time point can be read as: 100 days after allo-HCT. Blood from recipients was drawn about 28 days before transplant and again at days 30, 100 and 180 after transplant. Using Nuclei Lysis Solution, genomic DNA was extracted from unfractionated peripheral blood mononuclear cells that were either fresh or cryopreserved. TCR beta CDR3 regions were amplified from genomic DNA with the immunoSEQ assay, a bias-controlled multiplex PCR using V- and J-specific primers. In a second PCR step, the CDR3 amplicons were tagged with a proprietary barcode plus Illumina adapter sequences. CDR3 libraries were sequenced on an Illumina MiSeq instrument. The paper's processing steps were these. Export and quality control were performed with immunoSEQ Analyzer 3.0, and downstream analyses were performed with R Bioconductor and Immunarch. Only productive rearrangements in the normalized downsampled data set went into calculating the repertoire metrics. Pathologically expanded clonotypes were defined as those larger than 5 templates in the normalized cohort. The Inverse Simpson Index was used to measure repertoire diversity. To capture all clonotypes, the CMV-specificity analyses were run on the non-normalized data set. Not all clones reach the TCRdb copy of this immuneACCESS table, which keeps in-frame sequences only. Checked studies attribute under half of the gap to unresolved V genes and leave the rest unexplained. V and J calls and clone size follow that table, whereas D and trimming were derived from the DNA. A total of roughly 5,100 clones appear in this sample, about 96% of them only once. The ten largest clones represent 2% to 3% of the sample.

The source of this sequence is a male patient between 35 and 55 years old who had an allogeneic stem cell transplant from a related donor, so the T cells may come from the graft donor. Some clones in this sample may be carry-over from other donors' samples. The V and J segments used are TRBV11-2 and TRBJ1-1; the D gene cannot be named for sure. The sample was PBMCs, taken 100 days after allogeneic stem cell transplant. The DNA sequence is TGTGCCAGCAGCTTAGGTAGTAGGAGGCAGAACACTGAAGCTTTCTTT. It translates as CASSLGSRRQNTEAFF.